This entry describes one T cell receptor (beta chain). The sample belongs to a study of blood T cell repertoires in COVID-19. The method was immunoSEQ multiplex PCR; TCRdb's version includes in-frame clones alone and lacks a portion of them. This sample yields 250,000 to 350,000 clones, of which roughly 82% are seen a single time; 1.5% to 2% belongs to the top ten. Germline values: CDR1 SGHRS, CDR2 YFSETQ. The CDR3 is 14 residues long. Trimming took 5 bases from V and 5 from J; bases not matched to a gene: 9. V is TRBV5-1 and J is TRBJ2-7; 8 bases line up with TRBD2. Material: peripheral blood. This clonotype was sampled from a woman aged 45-65 years with acute or convalescent COVID-19. The CDR3 coding sequence is TGCGCCAGCAGGACCGGGAGGGGCGTCAACGAGCAGTACTTC. Translation gives CASRTGRGVNEQYF.